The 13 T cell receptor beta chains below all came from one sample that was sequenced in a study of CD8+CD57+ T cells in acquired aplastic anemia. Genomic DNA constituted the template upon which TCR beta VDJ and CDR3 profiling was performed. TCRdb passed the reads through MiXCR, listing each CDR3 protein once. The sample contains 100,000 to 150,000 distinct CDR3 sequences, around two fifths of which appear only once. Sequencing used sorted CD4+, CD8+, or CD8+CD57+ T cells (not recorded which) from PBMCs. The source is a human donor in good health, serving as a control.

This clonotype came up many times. CDR3 region: CASSQTLSGSGDEQFF. DNA for the CDR3: TGTGCCAGCAGCCAAACCCTTAGCGGGAGTGGGGATGAGCAGTTCTTC. The chain carries TRBV4-2 and TRBJ2-1; 9 bases are a match to TRBD2. The V gene end was trimmed by 2 bases and the J gene end by 8 bases; junction bases not matched to a gene: 10. The CDR3 contains 16 residues. Germline CDR1 is LGHNA and CDR2 is YNFKEQ.

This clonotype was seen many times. DNA of the CDR3: TGTGCCAGCAGTTACCCGGCGGGAGGGACGGTGGAGACCCAGTACTTC. It codes for CASSYPAGGTVETQYF. This chain joins TRBV6-2 or TRBV6-3 and TRBJ2-5, with 9 bases fitting TRBD2. Germline CDR1 reads MNHEY; CDR2 reads SVGEGT. This CDR3 spans 16 amino acids. The junction had 9 bases not matched to a gene; V was cut back by 2 bases and J by 5 bases.

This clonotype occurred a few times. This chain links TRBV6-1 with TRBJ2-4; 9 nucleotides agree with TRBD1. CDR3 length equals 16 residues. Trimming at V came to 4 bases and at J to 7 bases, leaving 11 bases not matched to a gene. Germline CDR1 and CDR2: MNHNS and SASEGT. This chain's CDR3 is CASSAKQGARGNIQYF. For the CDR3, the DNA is TGTGCCAGCAGTGCCAAACAGGGGGCGCGAGGGAACATTCAGTACTTC.

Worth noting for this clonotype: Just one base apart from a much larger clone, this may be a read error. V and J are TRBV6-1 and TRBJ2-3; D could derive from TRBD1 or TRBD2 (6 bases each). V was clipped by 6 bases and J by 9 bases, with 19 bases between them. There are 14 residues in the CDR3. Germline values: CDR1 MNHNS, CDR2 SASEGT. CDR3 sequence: CASRSREFDRTQYF. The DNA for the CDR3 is TGTGCCAGCAGATCCCGGGAGTTCGACAGGACGCAGTATTTT.

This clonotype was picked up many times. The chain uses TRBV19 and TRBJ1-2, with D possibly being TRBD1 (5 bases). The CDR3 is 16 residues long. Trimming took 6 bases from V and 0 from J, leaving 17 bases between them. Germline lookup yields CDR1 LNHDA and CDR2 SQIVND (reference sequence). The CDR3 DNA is TGTGCCAGTAGGACTAGGGGTGCGCCGGCTAACTATGGCTACACCTTC. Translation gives CASRTRGAPANYGYTF.

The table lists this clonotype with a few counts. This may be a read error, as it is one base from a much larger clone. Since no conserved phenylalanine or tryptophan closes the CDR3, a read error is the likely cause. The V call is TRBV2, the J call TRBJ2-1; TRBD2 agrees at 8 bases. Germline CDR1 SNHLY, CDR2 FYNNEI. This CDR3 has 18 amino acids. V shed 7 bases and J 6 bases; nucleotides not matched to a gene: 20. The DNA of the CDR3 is TGTGCCAGCACTCCTGATAGCGGGATACTCCTGGGGACCAATGAGCAGTTCCTC. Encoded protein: CASTPDSGILLGTNEQFL.

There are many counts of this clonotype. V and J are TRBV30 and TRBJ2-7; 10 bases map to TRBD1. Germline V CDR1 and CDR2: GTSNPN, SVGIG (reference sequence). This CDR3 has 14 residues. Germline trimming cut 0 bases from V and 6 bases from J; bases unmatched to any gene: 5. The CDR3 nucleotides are TGTGCCTGGAGTGTACGACAGGGGGCGAGCGAGCAGTACTTC. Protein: CAWSVRQGASEQYF.

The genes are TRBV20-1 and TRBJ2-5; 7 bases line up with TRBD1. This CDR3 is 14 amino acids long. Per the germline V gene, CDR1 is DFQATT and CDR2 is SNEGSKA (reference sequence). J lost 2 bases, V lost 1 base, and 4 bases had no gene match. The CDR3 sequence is CSARGPGQQETQYF. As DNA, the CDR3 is TGCAGTGCTAGAGGTCCGGGACAGCAAGAGACCCAGTACTTC.

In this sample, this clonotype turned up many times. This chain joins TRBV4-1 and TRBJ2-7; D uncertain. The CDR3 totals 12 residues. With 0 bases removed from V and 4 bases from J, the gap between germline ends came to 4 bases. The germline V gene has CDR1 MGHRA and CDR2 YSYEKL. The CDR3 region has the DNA TGCGCCAGCAGCCAAGAAGGTTACGAGCAGTACTTC. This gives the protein CASSQEGYEQYF.

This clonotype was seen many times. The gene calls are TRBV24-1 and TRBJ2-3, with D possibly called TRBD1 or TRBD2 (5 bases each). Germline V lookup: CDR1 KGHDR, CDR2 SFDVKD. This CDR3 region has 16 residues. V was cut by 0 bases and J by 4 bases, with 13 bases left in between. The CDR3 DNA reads TGTGCCACCAGTGATTTGGGGATGGGGGATTCAGATACGCAGTATTTT. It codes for CATSDLGMGDSDTQYF.

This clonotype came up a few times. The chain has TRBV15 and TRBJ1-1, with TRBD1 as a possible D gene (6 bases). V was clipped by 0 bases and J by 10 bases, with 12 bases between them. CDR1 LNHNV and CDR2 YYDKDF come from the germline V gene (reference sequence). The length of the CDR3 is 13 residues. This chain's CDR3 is CATSREDRRAAFF. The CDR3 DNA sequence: TGTGCCACCAGCAGAGAGGACAGAAGGGCAGCTTTCTTT.

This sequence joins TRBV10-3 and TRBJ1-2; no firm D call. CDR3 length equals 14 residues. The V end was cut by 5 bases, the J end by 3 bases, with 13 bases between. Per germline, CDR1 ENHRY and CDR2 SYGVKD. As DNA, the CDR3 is TGTGCCATCAGTTCTCGGACTTCTGACTATGGCTACACCTTC. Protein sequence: CAISSRTSDYGYTF.

CDR3 sequence reads: CASSGRQTGFGNTIYF. CDR3 nucleotides: TGTGCCAGCAGCGGTCGACAAACAGGGTTTGGAAACACCATATATTTT. V and J are TRBV9 and TRBJ1-3, with D possibly being TRBD1 (6 bases). The germline V and J ends were trimmed by 3 bases and 3 bases, with 16 bases remaining between them. The CDR3 is 16 residues long. The germline gives CDR1 SGDLS, CDR2 YYNGEE. The full variable domain, with the rest looked up from reference TRBV9 and TRBJ1-3, is DSGVTQTPKHLITATGQRVTLRCSPRSGDLSVYWYQQSLDQGLQFLIQYYNGEERAKGNILERFSAQQFPDLHSELNLSSLELGDSALYFCASSGRQTGFGNTIYFGEGSWLTVV.